The rows below give T cell receptor beta chains drawn from one sample of a study of T-cell reconstitution after alpha-beta-depleted transplantation in children. TCRdb re-derived calls from the PCR reads in MiXCR, one entry per CDR3 protein. The sample gives 600,000 to 700,000 distinct CDR3 sequences, approximately 17% of which show up once; under 1.2% is in the top ten. Source: PBMCs from the stem cell graft donor, taken from the stem cell graft. These TCRs come from a human donor who donated a stem cell graft to a child with acute myeloid leukemia. Both conserved end residues are part of each CDR3. Clone sizes are given selectively: once, few, many, or a class where the clone is expanded.

abundance: many; j_gene: TRBJ2-1; v_gene: TRBV29-1; len: 14; CDR3aa: CSVARTFEVYEQFF
abundance: few; j_gene: TRBJ1-1; v_gene: TRBV12-3/TRBV12-4; len: 17; CDR3aa: CASSFLGQGMVFTEAFF
abundance: many; j_gene: TRBJ1-2; v_gene: TRBV12-3/TRBV12-4; len: 12; CDR3aa: CASRGQDPGYTF
abundance: NA; j_gene: TRBJ1-4; v_gene: TRBV25-1; len: 15; CDR3aa: CASSESGTKEGKLFF
abundance: many; j_gene: TRBJ1-5; v_gene: TRBV20-1; len: 17; CDR3aa: CSASPGRAWSGNQPQHF
abundance: many; j_gene: TRBJ1-2; v_gene: TRBV13; len: 14; CDR3aa: CASSLRGGTYGYTF
abundance: many; j_gene: TRBJ1-1; v_gene: TRBV29-1; len: 13; CDR3aa: CSVATRLNTEAFF
abundance: many; j_gene: TRBJ2-5; v_gene: TRBV29-1; len: 15; CDR3aa: CSVAQGAKSQETQYF
abundance: NA; j_gene: TRBJ2-1; v_gene: TRBV28; len: 14; CDR3aa: CASGPLSSYNEQFF
abundance: many; j_gene: TRBJ2-3; v_gene: TRBV4-3; len: 14; CDR3aa: CASSQDKTVGTQYF
abundance: NA; j_gene: TRBJ1-1; v_gene: TRBV5-1; len: 14; CDR3aa: CASSLLGKRTEAFF
abundance: NA; j_gene: TRBJ2-7; v_gene: TRBV12-3/TRBV12-4; len: 14; CDR3aa: CASSLTQEPYEQYF
abundance: many; j_gene: TRBJ2-3; v_gene: TRBV29-1; len: 14; CDR3aa: CSVVVRGNTDTQYF
abundance: NA; j_gene: TRBJ1-3; v_gene: TRBV20-1; len: 15; CDR3aa: CSAREGSHSGNTIYF
abundance: few; j_gene: TRBJ2-1; v_gene: TRBV5-1; len: 14; CDR3aa: CASSFRTAANEQFF
abundance: few; j_gene: TRBJ2-3; v_gene: TRBV6-2/TRBV6-3; len: 16; CDR3aa: CASLWTSGGSTDTQYF
abundance: NA; j_gene: TRBJ2-5; v_gene: TRBV12-3/TRBV12-4; len: 12; CDR3aa: CASSPRVETQYF
abundance: NA; j_gene: TRBJ2-3; v_gene: TRBV20-1; len: 12; CDR3aa: CSVGGPPDTQYF
abundance: many; j_gene: TRBJ2-7; v_gene: TRBV27; len: 14; CDR3aa: CASSPTGGTYEQYF
abundance: NA; j_gene: TRBJ1-6; v_gene: TRBV12-3/TRBV12-4; len: 13; CDR3aa: CASSQSGLSPLHF
abundance: NA; j_gene: TRBJ2-2; v_gene: TRBV4-2; len: 15; CDR3aa: CASSQRDGSTGELFF
abundance: NA; j_gene: TRBJ1-3; v_gene: TRBV10-3; len: 13; CDR3aa: CAISEVEGYTIYF
abundance: few; j_gene: TRBJ2-7; v_gene: TRBV13; len: 13; CDR3aa: CASSLTGTHEQYF
abundance: many; j_gene: TRBJ1-5; v_gene: TRBV20-1; len: 15; CDR3aa: CSAQGTGRGDQPQHF
abundance: NA; j_gene: TRBJ1-5; v_gene: TRBV4-2; len: 16; CDR3aa: CASSQDPRVTNQPQHF
abundance: NA; j_gene: TRBJ2-7; v_gene: TRBV20-1; len: 15; CDR3aa: CSARDRASGGWEQYF
abundance: NA; j_gene: TRBJ2-2; v_gene: TRBV11-2; len: 15; CDR3aa: CASSLGTSGTGELFF
abundance: NA; j_gene: TRBJ1-5; v_gene: TRBV28; len: 17; CDR3aa: CASSPRTGKSSNQPQHF